These T cell receptor beta chains were read from a single sample in a study of blood T cell repertoires in COVID-19. Data came from immunoSEQ multiplex PCR; TCRdb stores just in-frame clones and leaves some out. The sample lists under 250,000 clones; approximately 83% were seen once. Source material: peripheral blood. Receptor source: a man between 35 and 55 years old with acute or convalescent COVID-19. Both conserved end residues are part of each CDR3. Fields, in order: CDR3 DNA, CDR3 protein, J gene, V gene, D gene, clone size. A D gene is named only where the DNA matches it firmly. Rows give clone size only sometimes, using once, few, many, or a class for an expanded clone.

cdr3_nt: TGCAACGCGGCCAACTATGGCTACACCTTC
cdr3_aa: CNAANYGYTF
j_call: TRBJ1-2
v_call: TRBV20-1
d_call: -
clone_size: -

cdr3_nt: TGTGCCAGCAGCTTAAAGGGACAGGGCTACGAGCAGTACTTC
cdr3_aa: CASSLKGQGYEQYF
j_call: TRBJ2-7
v_call: TRBV7-2
d_call: TRBD1
clone_size: -

cdr3_nt: TGCAGCGTTGTCTATAGTGGGGCCAACGTCCTGACTTTC
cdr3_aa: CSVVYSGANVLTF
j_call: TRBJ2-6
v_call: TRBV29-1
d_call: -
clone_size: few

cdr3_nt: TGTGCCAGCTCCGGGACTGTACGTACTGAAGCTTTCTTT
cdr3_aa: CASSGTVRTEAFF
j_call: TRBJ1-1
v_call: TRBV6-5
d_call: -
clone_size: -

cdr3_nt: TGTGCCACCGGGGGCCCAACGACAGGGATATCTGAAGCTTTCTTT
cdr3_aa: CATGGPTTGISEAFF
j_call: TRBJ1-1
v_call: TRBV15
d_call: TRBD1
clone_size: -

cdr3_nt: TGTGCCAGCAGCAAACAGGGTTCCCAAGAGACCCAGTACTTC
cdr3_aa: CASSKQGSQETQYF
j_call: TRBJ2-5
v_call: TRBV6-5
d_call: -
clone_size: once

cdr3_nt: TGTGCCAGCAGTTTGACCGGGCCGGGGGGCTACACCTTC
cdr3_aa: CASSLTGPGGYTF
j_call: TRBJ1-2
v_call: TRBV12-3/TRBV12-4
d_call: -
clone_size: once

cdr3_nt: TGTGCCAGCAGCCAAGGGGGGGGCGGGAGCTCCTACGAGCAGTACTTC
cdr3_aa: CASSQGGGGSSYEQYF
j_call: TRBJ2-7
v_call: TRBV4-2
d_call: -
clone_size: -

cdr3_nt: TGTGCCAGCAGTGATCAGGGGGCGACTGAAGCTTTCTTT
cdr3_aa: CASSDQGATEAFF
j_call: TRBJ1-1
v_call: TRBV2
d_call: TRBD1
clone_size: -

cdr3_nt: TGTGCCAGCAGCCTCCGGAAGGCGGGAGGGCCAGATACGCAGTATTTT
cdr3_aa: CASSLRKAGGPDTQYF
j_call: TRBJ2-3
v_call: TRBV3-1/TRBV3-2
d_call: TRBD2
clone_size: -

cdr3_nt: TGTGCCAGCAGCTCGGGACAGGGAGTTTTGGCTGAAGCTTTCTTT
cdr3_aa: CASSSGQGVLAEAFF
j_call: TRBJ1-1
v_call: TRBV11-2
d_call: TRBD1
clone_size: -

cdr3_nt: TGCGCCAGCAATCCCCGGGACAGGGGAGCCTATGGCTACACCTTC
cdr3_aa: CASNPRDRGAYGYTF
j_call: TRBJ1-2
v_call: TRBV10-1
d_call: TRBD1
clone_size: -

cdr3_nt: TGTGCCAGCAGTGAAGGTGCGGGTGGCAATGAGCAGTTCTTC
cdr3_aa: CASSEGAGGNEQFF
j_call: TRBJ2-1
v_call: TRBV25-1
d_call: -
clone_size: -

cdr3_nt: TGTGCCTGGAGTGACCCGACTGGGGGGAATTCGCCCCTCCACTTT
cdr3_aa: CAWSDPTGGNSPLHF
j_call: TRBJ1-6
v_call: TRBV30
d_call: -
clone_size: -

cdr3_nt: TGTGCCAGCAGTGGCGCGGCGGGAACTGAAGCTTTCTTT
cdr3_aa: CASSGAAGTEAFF
j_call: TRBJ1-1
v_call: TRBV6-6
d_call: -
clone_size: -

cdr3_nt: TGTGCCAGCTCACGACGGACAGCGGAAAATCAGGTGGAGACCCAGTACTTC
cdr3_aa: CASSRRTAENQVETQYF
j_call: TRBJ2-5
v_call: TRBV18
d_call: -
clone_size: -

cdr3_nt: TGTGCCAGCAGCCCCCAGGGAGGGGGTTTCTCCTACGAGCAGTACTTC
cdr3_aa: CASSPQGGGFSYEQYF
j_call: TRBJ2-7
v_call: TRBV7-3
d_call: -
clone_size: once

cdr3_nt: TGTGCCTGGAGTTTGGAACGGGACAGCCGCTACACCTTC
cdr3_aa: CAWSLERDSRYTF
j_call: TRBJ1-2
v_call: TRBV30
d_call: TRBD1
clone_size: few

cdr3_nt: TGTGCCAGCAGCTTGCGGCAGGATGGCTACACCTTC
cdr3_aa: CASSLRQDGYTF
j_call: TRBJ1-2
v_call: TRBV5-8
d_call: -
clone_size: -

cdr3_nt: TGCGCCAGTAGCCAAGGCAGGGGGGAGTCTGGAAACACCATATATTTT
cdr3_aa: CASSQGRGESGNTIYF
j_call: TRBJ1-3
v_call: TRBV4-3
d_call: TRBD1
clone_size: -

cdr3_nt: TGTGCCAGCAGCTTAAGAAGAGGGTCCCCGAACAACTATGGCTACACCTTC
cdr3_aa: CASSLRRGSPNNYGYTF
j_call: TRBJ1-2
v_call: TRBV7-2
d_call: -
clone_size: -

cdr3_nt: TGTGCCAGCAGCCTAGGGACTAGCGGGTCGTACGAGCAGTACTTC
cdr3_aa: CASSLGTSGSYEQYF
j_call: TRBJ2-7
v_call: TRBV7-2
d_call: TRBD2
clone_size: -

cdr3_nt: TGTGCCAGCAGTTTGGGACAGATACCCGCGGGGCAGTACTTC
cdr3_aa: CASSLGQIPAGQYF
j_call: TRBJ2-7
v_call: TRBV6-2/TRBV6-3
d_call: TRBD1
clone_size: -

cdr3_nt: TGCGCCAGCAGCTTATGGGCTAGCCCAAACAATGAGCAGTTCTTC
cdr3_aa: CASSLWASPNNEQFF
j_call: TRBJ2-1
v_call: TRBV5-1
d_call: -
clone_size: -